In its sample, the clone carrying this T cell receptor (beta chain) was seen a few times. Its antigen is undetermined. This record comes from a study of T cells in Graves' hyperthyroidism and ophthalmopathy. This CDR3 region has 14 residues. Germline assignment: CDR1 SGHVS and CDR2 FNYEAQ. V dropped 8 bases and J dropped 6; count of bases not matched to a gene: 5. Using RNA transcripts as the source, TCR beta CDR3 regions were amplified. Primed by the HTBI set, a first-round RT-PCR was run on the TCR CDR3. One entry per CDR3 protein, called by TCRdb with MiXCR from the multiplex PCR reads. This table has 150,000 or so distinct CDR3 sequences, approximately 24% appearing once. Broader study findings: Clonotypes that were expanded in thyroid above 0.001 mostly appeared in blood too.

The study collected blood at first hyperthyroidism diagnosis, before any ophthalmopathy symptoms arose. The sequence derives from a woman aged 45 to 65 with Graves' hyperthyroidism that later progressed to Graves' ophthalmopathy. The sample comprised blood. V usage is TRBV7-6 and J usage is TRBJ2-2; 11 bases agree with TRBD2. CDR3 sequence reads: CASRGLAGSGELFF. The CDR3 bases are TGTGCCAGCCGCGGACTAGCGGGTTCCGGGGAGCTGTTTTTT.